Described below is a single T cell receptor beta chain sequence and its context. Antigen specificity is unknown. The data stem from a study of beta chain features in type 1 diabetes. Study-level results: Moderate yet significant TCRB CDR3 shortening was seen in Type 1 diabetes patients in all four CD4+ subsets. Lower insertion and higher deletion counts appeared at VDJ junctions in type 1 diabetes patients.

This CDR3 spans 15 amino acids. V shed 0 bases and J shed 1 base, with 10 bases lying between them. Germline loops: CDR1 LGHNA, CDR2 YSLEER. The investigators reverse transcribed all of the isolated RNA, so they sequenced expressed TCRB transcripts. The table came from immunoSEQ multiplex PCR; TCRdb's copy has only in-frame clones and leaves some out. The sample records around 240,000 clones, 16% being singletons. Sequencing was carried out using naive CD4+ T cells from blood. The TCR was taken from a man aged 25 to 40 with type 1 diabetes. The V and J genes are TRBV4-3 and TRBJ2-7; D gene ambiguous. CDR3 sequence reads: CASSQDSTASYEQYF. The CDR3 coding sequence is TGCGCCAGCAGCCAAGATAGCACAGCATCCTACGAGCAGTACTTC.